The sample holds a few counts of the clone carrying this TCR beta chain. Its antigen is not identified. This sample is drawn from a study of cytomegalovirus exposure and HLA in healthy donors. Study overall: The Caucasian-associated ancestry cluster contained about 80% of the approximately 420 genotyped donors.

Germline trimming cut 4 bases from V and 5 bases from J; bases unmatched to any gene: 5. The CDR3 is made up of 16 amino acids. From germline, CDR1 is MGHRA and CDR2 YSYEKL. The PCR contained 60 Vbeta and 13 Jbeta primers. The data were produced by immunoSEQ multiplex PCR, yet TCRdb's version contains in-frame clones alone and is incomplete. The sample comprises fewer than 120,000 clones, 70% to 85% of which are singletons, and about 6.6% rests with the top ten. Broader study findings: When analyzed later, the rates of TCR association showed variation by HLA locus, with DRB1 the most and HLA-C the fewest.

Sequencing was done on a sample of PBMCs. The receptor was derived from a man aged 30 to 45 in good health and CMV-seropositive. The chain combines TRBV4-1 with TRBJ2-2; 12 bases are shared with TRBD1. CDR3 nucleotides: TGCGCCAGCAGCCCGGGACAGGGGGCGCGAACCGGGGAGCTGTTTTTT. Its protein product is CASSPGQGARTGELFF.